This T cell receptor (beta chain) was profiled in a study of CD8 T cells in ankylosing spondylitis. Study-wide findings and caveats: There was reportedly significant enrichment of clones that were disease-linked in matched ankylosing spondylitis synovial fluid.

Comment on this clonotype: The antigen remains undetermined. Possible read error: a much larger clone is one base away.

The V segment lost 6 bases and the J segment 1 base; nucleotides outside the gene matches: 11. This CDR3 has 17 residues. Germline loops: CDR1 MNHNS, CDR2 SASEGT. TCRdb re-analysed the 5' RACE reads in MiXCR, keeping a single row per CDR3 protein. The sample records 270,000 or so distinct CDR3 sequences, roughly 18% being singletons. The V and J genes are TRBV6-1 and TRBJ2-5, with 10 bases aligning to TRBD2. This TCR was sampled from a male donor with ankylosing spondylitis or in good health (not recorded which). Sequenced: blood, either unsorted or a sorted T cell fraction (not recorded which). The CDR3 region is CASRRSGTSVLQETQYF. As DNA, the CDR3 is TGTGCCAGCAGGAGATCCGGGACTAGCGTACTCCAAGAGACCCAGTACTTC.